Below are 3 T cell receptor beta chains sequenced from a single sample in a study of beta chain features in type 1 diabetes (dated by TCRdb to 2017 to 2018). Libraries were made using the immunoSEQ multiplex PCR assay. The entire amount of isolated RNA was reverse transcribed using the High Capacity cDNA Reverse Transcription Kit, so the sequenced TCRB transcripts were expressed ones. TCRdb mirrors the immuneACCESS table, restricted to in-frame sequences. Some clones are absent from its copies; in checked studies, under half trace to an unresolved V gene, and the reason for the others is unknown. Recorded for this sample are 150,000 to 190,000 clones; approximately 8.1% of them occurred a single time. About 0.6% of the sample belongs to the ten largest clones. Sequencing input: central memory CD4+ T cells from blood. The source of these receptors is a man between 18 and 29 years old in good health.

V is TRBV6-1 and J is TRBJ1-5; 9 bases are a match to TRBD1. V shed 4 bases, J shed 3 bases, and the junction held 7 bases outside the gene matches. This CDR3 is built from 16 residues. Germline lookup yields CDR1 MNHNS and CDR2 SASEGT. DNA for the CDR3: TGTGCCAGCAGTGCTGGGACAGGGTCCCTCAATCAGCCCCAGCATTTT. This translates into CASSAGTGSLNQPQHF.

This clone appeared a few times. The CDR3 sequence is CASSLHGGVSDTQYF. The CDR3 bases are TGTGCCAGCAGCTTACACGGGGGGGTCTCAGATACGCAGTATTTT. The V and J genes are TRBV11-2 and TRBJ2-3; 8 bases are a match to TRBD2. The CDR3 extends over 15 amino acids. Germline V lookup: CDR1 SGHAT, CDR2 FQNNGV. Trimming at V came to 2 bases and at J to 4 bases, leaving 5 bases not matched to a gene.

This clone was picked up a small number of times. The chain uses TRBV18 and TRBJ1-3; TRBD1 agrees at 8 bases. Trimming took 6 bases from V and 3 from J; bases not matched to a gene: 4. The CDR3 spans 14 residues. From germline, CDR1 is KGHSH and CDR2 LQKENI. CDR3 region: CASSPDRDGNTIYF. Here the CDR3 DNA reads TGTGCCAGCTCCCCGGACAGGGATGGAAACACCATATATTTT.